Here is one T cell receptor (beta chain) with its context. This clone was detected once. No antigen is known for it. There are no base qualities to consult, and no much larger clone falls within one base. TCRbeta CDR3 regions were amplified from genomic DNA by means of the immunoSEQ Assay, a bias-controlled multiplex PCR. The paper's data handling went like this. The number of nucleated cells in each sample was estimated from the amplification of reference gene primers within the assay. Sequence reads were collapsed and filtered to measure the absolute abundance of every unique TCRbeta CDR3 rearrangement. For each sample, productive Simpson clonality was calculated as the square root of Simpson's diversity index across productive rearrangements. TCRdb retrieved this table from immuneACCESS and kept in-frame rearrangements only. Not all clones are present; in checked studies, unresolved V genes account for under half, and no reason is known for the remainder. The V and J calls and clone size are taken from that table; D and trimming were inferred from the DNA. The sample contains about 400,000 clones, 88% of them found a single time. Of the sample, about 2.1% is held by the ten largest clones.

In the prospective study, participants were roughly 18 to 100 years old, resided in 24 geographic areas of the United States, and were enrolled through a virtual design. To assign participants to cohorts, the prospective study relied on clinical history that participants themselves reported in a screening survey and a study questionnaire. Each participant in the prospective study had whole blood, serum and a nasopharyngeal or oropharyngeal swab collected by mobile phlebotomists. Over a roughly 2-month period, participants in the prospective study had the option of providing additional blood draws and questionnaires. Before DNA extraction, blood samples from the prospective study were shipped at room temperature or frozen. The sample is drawn from a study of blood T cell repertoires in COVID-19 (dated by TCRdb to 2020 to 2021). Study-level background: Collaborator samples came from the United States, Italy and Spain and covered acute and convalescent phases of COVID-19. The samples were drawn from the first 160 participants of the ongoing ImmuneRACE study and from roughly 1,300 subjects provided by 6 global collaborators. Deeply sampled blood TCRbeta repertoires from subjects exposed to, actively infected with, or recovered from COVID-19 were included in the dataset. The material from the prospective study consisted of cDNA or gDNA derived from T cells, B-cell-depleted T cells, or PBMCs. The sample metadata nearly always contained a de-identified subject ID, COVID-19 status, age in years and sex. The repertoires were made available in a free public database intended to serve as a resource for research on the immune response to SARS-CoV-2. Where available, HLA class I and class II types were taken from metadata supplied by the sample provider and were not determined by assay-based typing.

The CDR3 covers 13 residues, taking in both the cysteine and the phenylalanine. The read is trimmed to its CDR3 DNA, 39 bases read in frame from base 1. V trim: 7 bases; J trim: 7 bases; unmatched bases: 4. Study-wide conclusions, independent of this receptor: The amount of clinical and demographic metadata varied by source and participant and was provided uncurated.

The sample taken for sequencing was PBMCs or T cells enriched from blood (not recorded which). This receptor was obtained from a middle-aged woman with acute COVID-19. Recombination connected TRBV12-3 or TRBV12-4 to TRBJ1-3; the junction holds 10 bases that match TRBD1. Here is the DNA: TGTGCCAGCACCTGGACAGGGGGGAACACCATATATTTT. Protein translation: CASTWTGGNTIYF.